This T cell receptor (beta chain) was identified during a study of blood T cell repertoires in COVID-19. Looking at the study overall: Collection of acute and convalescent COVID-19 samples took place in the United States, Italy and Spain.

The CDR3 extends over 16 amino acids. The germline V and J ends were trimmed by 8 bases and 4 bases, with 21 bases remaining between them. Germline-derived CDR1 and CDR2 are SGHAT and FQNNGV. The table came from immunoSEQ multiplex PCR; TCRdb's copy has only in-frame clones and leaves some out. The sample records around 81,000 clones, roughly 83% being singletons. The sequenced material came from peripheral blood. The chain employs TRBV11-2 and TRBJ2-1; D is perhaps TRBD2 (6 bases). This clonotype originated in a man older than 75 with acute or convalescent COVID-19. CDR3 in amino acids: CASLRGRASVYNEQFF. Here the CDR3 DNA reads TGTGCCAGCCTGAGGGGTCGCGCTAGCGTATACAATGAGCAGTTCTTC.